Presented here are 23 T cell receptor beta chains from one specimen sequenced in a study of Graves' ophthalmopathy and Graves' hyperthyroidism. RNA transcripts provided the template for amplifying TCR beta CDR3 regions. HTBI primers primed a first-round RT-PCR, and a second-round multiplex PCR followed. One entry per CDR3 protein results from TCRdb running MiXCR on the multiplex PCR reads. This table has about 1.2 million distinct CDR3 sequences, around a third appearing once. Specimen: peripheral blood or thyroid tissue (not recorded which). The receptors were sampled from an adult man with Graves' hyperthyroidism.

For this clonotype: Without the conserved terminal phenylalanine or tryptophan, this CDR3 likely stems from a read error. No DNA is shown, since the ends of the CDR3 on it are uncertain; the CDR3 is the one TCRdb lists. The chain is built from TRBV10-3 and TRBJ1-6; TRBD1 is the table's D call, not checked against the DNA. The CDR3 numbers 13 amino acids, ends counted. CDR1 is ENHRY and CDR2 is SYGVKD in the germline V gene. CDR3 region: CAISEPDRGIPNY.

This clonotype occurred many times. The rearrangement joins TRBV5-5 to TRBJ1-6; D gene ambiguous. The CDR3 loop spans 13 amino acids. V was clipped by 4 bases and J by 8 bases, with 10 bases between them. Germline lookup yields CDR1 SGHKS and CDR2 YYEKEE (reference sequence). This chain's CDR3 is CASSDGLYSPLHF. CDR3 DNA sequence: TGTGCCAGCAGCGATGGGTTGTATTCACCCCTCCACTTT. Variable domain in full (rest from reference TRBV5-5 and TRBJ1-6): DAGVTQSPTHLIKTRGQQVTLRCSPISGHKSVSWYQQVLGQGPQFIFQYYEKEERGRGNFPDRFSARQFPNYSSELNVNALLLGDSALYLCASSDGLYSPLHFGNGTRLTVT.

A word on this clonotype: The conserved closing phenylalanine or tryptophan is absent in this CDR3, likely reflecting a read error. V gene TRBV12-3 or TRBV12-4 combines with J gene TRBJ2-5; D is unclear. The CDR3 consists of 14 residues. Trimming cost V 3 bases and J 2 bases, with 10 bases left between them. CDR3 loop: CASSFPGPQETQYS. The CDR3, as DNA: TGTGCCAGCAGTTTCCCCGGCCCACAAGAGACCCAGTACTCC.

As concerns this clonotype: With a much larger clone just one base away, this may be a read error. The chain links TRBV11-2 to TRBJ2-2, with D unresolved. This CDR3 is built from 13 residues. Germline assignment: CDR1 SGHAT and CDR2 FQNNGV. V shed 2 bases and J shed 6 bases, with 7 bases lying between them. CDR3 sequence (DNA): TGTGCCAGCAGCTTATTGTACGCCGGGGAGCTGTTTTTT. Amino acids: CASSLLYAGELFF.

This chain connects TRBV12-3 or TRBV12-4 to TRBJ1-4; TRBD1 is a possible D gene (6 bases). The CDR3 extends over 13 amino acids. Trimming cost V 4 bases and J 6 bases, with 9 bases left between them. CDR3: CASSWGADEKLFF. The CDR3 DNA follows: TGTGCCAGCAGTTGGGGGGCGGATGAAAAACTGTTTTTT.

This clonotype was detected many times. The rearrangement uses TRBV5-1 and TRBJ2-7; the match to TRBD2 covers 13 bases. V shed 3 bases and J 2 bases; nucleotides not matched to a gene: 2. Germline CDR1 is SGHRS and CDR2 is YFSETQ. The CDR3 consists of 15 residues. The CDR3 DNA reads TGCGCCAGCAGCTCGGGACTAGCGGGGCCCTACGAGCAGTACTTC. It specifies CASSSGLAGPYEQYF.

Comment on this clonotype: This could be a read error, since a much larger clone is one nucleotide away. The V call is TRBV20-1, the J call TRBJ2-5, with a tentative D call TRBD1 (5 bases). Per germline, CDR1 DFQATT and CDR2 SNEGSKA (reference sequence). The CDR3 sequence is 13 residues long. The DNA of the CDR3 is TGCAGTGCTAGAGGGACATACCAAGAGGCCCAGTACTTC. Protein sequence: CSARGTYQEAQYF.

The DNA for the CDR3 is TGCAGTGCTAGAGGGGGTGGGACAGGGAACACCGGGGAGCTGTTTTTT. Translating gives CSARGGGTGNTGELFF. The chain joins TRBV20-1 to TRBJ2-2; 8 nucleotides align to TRBD1. CDR1 is DFQATT, CDR2 SNEGSKA, per germline (reference sequence). Trimming cost V 1 base and J 1 base; bases outside gene matches: 5. CDR3 length: 16 amino acids.

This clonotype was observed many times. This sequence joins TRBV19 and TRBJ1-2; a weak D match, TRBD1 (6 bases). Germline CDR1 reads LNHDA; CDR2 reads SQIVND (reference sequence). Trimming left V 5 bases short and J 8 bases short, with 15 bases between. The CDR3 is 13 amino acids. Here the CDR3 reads CASSPRTERGYTF. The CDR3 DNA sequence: TGTGCCAGTAGTCCCCGGACAGAACGGGGCTACACCTTC.

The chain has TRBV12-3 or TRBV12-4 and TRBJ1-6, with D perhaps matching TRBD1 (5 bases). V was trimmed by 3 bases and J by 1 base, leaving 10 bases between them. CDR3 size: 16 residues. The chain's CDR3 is CASSFLRQSYNSPLHF. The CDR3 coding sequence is TGTGCCAGCAGTTTTTTGAGACAGTCCTATAATTCACCCCTCCACTTT.

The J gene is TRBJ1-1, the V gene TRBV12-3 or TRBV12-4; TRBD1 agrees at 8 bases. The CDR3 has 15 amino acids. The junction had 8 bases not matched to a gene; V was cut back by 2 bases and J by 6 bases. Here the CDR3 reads CASSLSWTGMPEAFF. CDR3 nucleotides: TGTGCCAGCAGTTTATCCTGGACAGGGATGCCTGAAGCTTTCTTT.

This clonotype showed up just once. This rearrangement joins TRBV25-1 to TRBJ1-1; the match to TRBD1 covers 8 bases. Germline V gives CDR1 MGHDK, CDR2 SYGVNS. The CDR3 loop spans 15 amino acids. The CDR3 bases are TGTGCTAGAGCACCCGGGACAGGTAGGTCCCCTGAAGCTTTCTTT. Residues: CARAPGTGRSPEAFF.

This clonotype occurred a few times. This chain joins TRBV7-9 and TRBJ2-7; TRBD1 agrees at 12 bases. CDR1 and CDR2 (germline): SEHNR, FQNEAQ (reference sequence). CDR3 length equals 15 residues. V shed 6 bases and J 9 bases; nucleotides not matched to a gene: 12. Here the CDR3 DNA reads TGTGCCAGCAGAAAACCGGGACAGGGGGCTGAACGGCAGTACTTC. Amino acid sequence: CASRKPGQGAERQYF.

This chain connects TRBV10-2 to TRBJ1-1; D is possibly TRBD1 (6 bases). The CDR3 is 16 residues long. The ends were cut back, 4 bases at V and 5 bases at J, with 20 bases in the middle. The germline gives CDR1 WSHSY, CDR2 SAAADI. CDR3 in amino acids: CASSARRGRGDTEAFF. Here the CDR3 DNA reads TGCGCCAGCAGTGCGAGGAGGGGCAGGGGCGATACTGAAGCTTTCTTT.

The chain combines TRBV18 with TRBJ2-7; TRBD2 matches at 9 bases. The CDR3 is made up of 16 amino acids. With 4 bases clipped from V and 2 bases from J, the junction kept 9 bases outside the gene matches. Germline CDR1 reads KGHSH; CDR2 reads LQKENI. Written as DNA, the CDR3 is TGTGCCAGCTCACTATGGACTAGCGAGGGACCCTACGAGCAGTACTTC. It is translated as CASSLWTSEGPYEQYF.

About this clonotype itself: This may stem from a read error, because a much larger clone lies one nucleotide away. CDR3 sequence reads: CASSSGRNGNQPQHF. The DNA of the CDR3 is TGTGCCAGCAGCTCCGGACGGAATGGCAATCAGCCCCAGCATTTT. The chain links TRBV9 to TRBJ1-5; D is ambiguous. V lost 4 bases and J 2 bases, leaving 13 bases between the germline ends. Germline V gene sequence: CDR1 SGDLS, CDR2 YYNGEE. The CDR3 covers 15 residues.

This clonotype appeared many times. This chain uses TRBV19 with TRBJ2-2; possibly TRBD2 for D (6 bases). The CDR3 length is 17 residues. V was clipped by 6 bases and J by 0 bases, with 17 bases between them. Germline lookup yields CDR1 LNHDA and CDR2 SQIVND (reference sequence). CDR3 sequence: CASSRIKRAPNTGELFF. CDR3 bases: TGTGCCAGTAGCCGTATAAAGCGGGCACCGAACACCGGGGAGCTGTTTTTT. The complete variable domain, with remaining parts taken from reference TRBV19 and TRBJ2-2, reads DGGITQSPKYLFRKEGQNVTLSCEQNLNHDAMYWYRQDPGQGLRLIYYSQIVNDFQKGDIAEGYSVSREKKESFPLTVTSAQKNPTAFYLCASSRIKRAPNTGELFFGEGSRLTVL.

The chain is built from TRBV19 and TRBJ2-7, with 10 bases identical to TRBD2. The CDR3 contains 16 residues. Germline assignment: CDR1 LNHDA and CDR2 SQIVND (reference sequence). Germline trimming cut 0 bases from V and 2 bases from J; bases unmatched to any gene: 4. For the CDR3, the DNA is TGTGCCAGTAGTATAGATCGTCTAGCGGGAGCCTACGAGCAGTACTTC. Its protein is CASSIDRLAGAYEQYF.

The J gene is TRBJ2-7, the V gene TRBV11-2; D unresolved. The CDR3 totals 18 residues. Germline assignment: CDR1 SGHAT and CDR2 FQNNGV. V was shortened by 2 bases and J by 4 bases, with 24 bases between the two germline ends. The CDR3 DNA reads TGTGCCAGCAGCTTACGCCCCAATCCCAGCCCGCGCACTTACGAGCAGTACTTC. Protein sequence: CASSLRPNPSPRTYEQYF.

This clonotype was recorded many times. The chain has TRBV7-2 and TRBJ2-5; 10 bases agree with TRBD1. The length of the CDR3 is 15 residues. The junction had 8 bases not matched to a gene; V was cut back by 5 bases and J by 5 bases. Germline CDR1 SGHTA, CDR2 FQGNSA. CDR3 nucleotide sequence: TGTGCCAGCAGCCCAAGGGACAGGGGAGGGGAGACCCAGTACTTC. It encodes CASSPRDRGGETQYF.

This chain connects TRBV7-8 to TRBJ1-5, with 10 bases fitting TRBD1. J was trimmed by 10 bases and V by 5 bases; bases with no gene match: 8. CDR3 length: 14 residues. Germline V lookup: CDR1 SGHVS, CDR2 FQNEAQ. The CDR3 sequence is CASSQGQGNGPQHF. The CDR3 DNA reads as TGTGCCAGCAGCCAGGGACAGGGGAATGGACCCCAGCATTTT.

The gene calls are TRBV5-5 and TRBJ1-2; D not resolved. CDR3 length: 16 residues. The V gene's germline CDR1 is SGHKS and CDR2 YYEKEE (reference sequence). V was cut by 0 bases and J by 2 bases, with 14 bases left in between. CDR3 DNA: TGTGCCAGCAGCTTGGGGGCAGCTCCTCAAAACTATGGCTACACCTTC. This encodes CASSLGAAPQNYGYTF.

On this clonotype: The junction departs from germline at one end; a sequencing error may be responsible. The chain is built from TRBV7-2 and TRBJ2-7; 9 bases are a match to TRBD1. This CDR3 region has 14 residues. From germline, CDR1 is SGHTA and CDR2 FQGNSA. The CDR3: CASSRDRGAGELYF. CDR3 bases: TGTGCCAGCAGCCGAGACAGGGGGGCCGGGGAGCTGTACTTC.